This TCR beta chain was identified during a study of control samples from healthy donors and cancer patients (dated by TCRdb to the early 2020s). The germline V gene supplies CDR1 SNHLY and CDR2 FYNNEI. V was cut back by 6 bases and J by 0 bases, leaving a gap of 8 bases between them. The CDR3 numbers 14 residues from cysteine through phenylalanine. Just the 42-base CDR3 DNA is kept, in frame starting at base 1. This clone was recorded only once. It lacks a known antigen. Per-base qualities were not stored, and no clone one base away is much larger. The library came from the immunoSEQ multiplex PCR assay. TCRdb took over this immuneACCESS table, retaining in-frame rearrangements with V and J assigned. Such tables are incomplete; in checked studies, under half of the missing clones stem from an unresolved V gene, and the remainder is unexplained. Recorded for this sample are around 100,000 clones; roughly 90% of them occurred a single time. Roughly 19% of the sample goes to the ten largest clones.

The sequencing input was PBMCs. This clonotype originated in a man aged 60 to 69 with lung cancer. The rearrangement combines TRBV2 with TRBJ2-2; too little of a D gene remains to name it. The DNA is as follows: TGTGCCAGCAGGGCAGAGGCGAACACCGGGGAGCTGTTTTTT. Translated, it reads CASRAEANTGELFF.